The source of this T cell receptor (beta chain) is a study of breast tumors, draining lymph nodes, adjacent tissues. MiXCR, applied by TCRdb to the multiplex PCR reads, yields one record per CDR3 protein. Here the sample spans approximately 15,000 distinct CDR3 sequences, about 64% being singletons. Germline V gene lookup returns CDR1 SGHTA and CDR2 FQGNSA. The CDR3 is 16 amino acids. V trimming: 5 bases; J trimming: 2 bases; junction bases outside the gene matches: 8. The sequence was obtained from a female donor with breast cancer. Some clones in this sample may be carry-over from other donors' samples. Sequencing was done on a sample of tumor-adjacent breast tissue. The gene calls are TRBV7-2 and TRBJ2-3; 9 nucleotides match TRBD2. CDR3 coding DNA: TGTGCCAGCAGCAAGGGGACTAGCTATATCACAGATACGCAGTATTTT. Protein sequence: CASSKGTSYITDTQYF.